Listed below are T cell receptor beta chains from one sample, sequenced in a study of OX40 agonist ivuxolimab in advanced cancers. Sequencing was performed with immunoSEQ multiplex PCR; in TCRdb, only in-frame clones are kept and a portion is missing. This table has 75,000 to 100,000 clones, roughly 90% appearing once. Sequencing used CD4+ or CD8+ T cells sorted from blood, obtained in a trial of the OX40 agonist ivuxolimab. Receptors originate from an adult with an advanced solid tumor such as melanoma, head and neck, liver or kidney cancer. The CDR3 runs from the conserved cysteine through the conserved F or W. Fields, in order: clone size, D gene, J gene, V gene, CDR3 DNA, CDR3 protein. A D gene is named only where the DNA matches it firmly. Expanded clones get a size class; other rows say once, few or many, or leave the size out.

. | . | TRBJ1-5 | TRBV30 | TGTGCCTGGAGTGTACGGCAATTTCTAGAGCCCCAGCATTTT | CAWSVRQFLEPQHF
. | . | TRBJ2-7 | TRBV13 | TGTGCCAGCAGCTTACGAGGGACAACCGAGCAGTACTTC | CASSLRGTTEQYF
. | TRBD2 | TRBJ2-3 | TRBV13 | TGTGCCAGCAGCCTTGGACTAGACACAGATACGCAGTATTTT | CASSLGLDTDTQYF
. | . | TRBJ2-1 | TRBV2 | TGTGCCAGCACCGAACGACCCTACAATGAGCAGTTCTTC | CASTERPYNEQFF
. | TRBD1 | TRBJ1-3 | TRBV5-1 | TGCGCCAGCAGCTTGGGTCGAGGGGGCACTGGAAACACCATATATTTT | CASSLGRGGTGNTIYF
. | TRBD1 | TRBJ1-4 | TRBV5-8 | TGTGCCAGCAGCAGAAGGGACAGGGGTAATGAAAAACTGTTTTTT | CASSRRDRGNEKLFF
. | . | TRBJ2-5 | TRBV7-9 | TGTGCCAGCAGCTTACAAGAGACCCAGTACTTC | CASSLQETQYF
. | . | TRBJ2-7 | TRBV2 | TGTGCCTCCAAAGAGCGGAGAAATGATTACGAGCAGTACTTC | CASKERRNDYEQYF
. | TRBD1 | TRBJ1-5 | TRBV19 | TGTGCCAGTAGTTGGGGGACAGAGAATCAGCCCCAGCATTTT | CASSWGTENQPQHF
medium-sized | TRBD1 | TRBJ1-6 | TRBV10-1 | TGCGCCAGCAAGCTTTCAGGGGGACAGGGAAATTCACCCCTCCACTTT | CASKLSGGQGNSPLHF
. | TRBD2 | TRBJ2-2 | TRBV9 | TGTGCCAGCAGCCCAGAACTAGCGGGGAACACCGGGGAGCTGTTTTTT | CASSPELAGNTGELFF
. | TRBD1 | TRBJ2-2 | TRBV9 | TGTGCCAGCAATAGCCAGGGGGCGAACACCGGGGAGCTGTTTTTT | CASNSQGANTGELFF
. | . | TRBJ1-1 | TRBV7-2 | TGTGCCAGCAGCTTAAATAGGGGAGCTTTCTTT | CASSLNRGAFF
. | . | TRBJ2-1 | TRBV11-2 | TGTGCCAGCAGCTTAGGTCTCTTCCGGGGCTTCTCCTACAATGAGCAGTTCTTC | CASSLGLFRGFSYNEQFF
. | . | TRBJ2-5 | TRBV7-6 | TGTGCCAGCAGCAACTGGGACGGGGAGACCCAGTACTTC | CASSNWDGETQYF
. | . | TRBJ2-3 | TRBV20-1 | TGCAGTGTTCGGGGTGCAGATACGCAGTATTTT | CSVRGADTQYF
once | . | TRBJ1-1 | TRBV27 | TGTGCCAGCCGTTGGGGAGGGAACACTGAAGCTTTCTTT | CASRWGGNTEAFF
. | TRBD2 | TRBJ2-1 | TRBV7-9 | TGTGCCAGCAGCTTAATCGGGGCTAGCGGGAGCTACAATGAGCAGTTCTTC | CASSLIGASGSYNEQFF
. | TRBD2 | TRBJ2-1 | TRBV7-3 | TGTGCCAGCAGCTTAGCTAGCGGGAGTCCAAATGAGCAGTTCTTC | CASSLASGSPNEQFF
. | . | TRBJ1-5 | TRBV19 | TGTGCCAGTAGCTTCCCCAATCAGCCCCAGCATTTT | CASSFPNQPQHF
once | TRBD1 | TRBJ1-2 | TRBV5-3 | TGTGCCAGAAGGGGCGGGGGACAGGGGAATTCGGGCTACACCTTC | CARRGGGQGNSGYTF
. | TRBD1 | TRBJ2-5 | TRBV19 | TGTGCCAGTAGTGGGACAGCTCGACCTCGGGAGACCCAGTACTTC | CASSGTARPRETQYF
. | . | TRBJ2-5 | TRBV25-1 | TGTGCCAGCAGTGAATGGGGGAGTGGGGCGGAGACCCAGTACTTC | CASSEWGSGAETQYF
. | TRBD1 | TRBJ2-1 | TRBV10-3 | TGTGCCATCAGCCAGACAGGGTCCGACAATGAGCAGTTCTTC | CAISQTGSDNEQFF
. | . | TRBJ1-5 | TRBV27 | TGTGCCAGCAGTTTAAGAGGATATAGCAATCAGCCCCAGCATTTT | CASSLRGYSNQPQHF
. | . | TRBJ1-1 | TRBV27 | TGTGCCAGCAGTTTGGGCAGTGGGGGTTCGACTGAAGCTTTCTTT | CASSLGSGGSTEAFF
once | . | TRBJ1-2 | TRBV5-4 | TGTGCCAGCAGCTTGCCGAAGACCTATGGCTACACCTTC | CASSLPKTYGYTF
. | TRBD2 | TRBJ2-7 | TRBV2 | TGTGCCAGCATCCCCGGGACTAGCGGCTCCTACGAGCAGTACTTC | CASIPGTSGSYEQYF
. | . | TRBJ2-7 | TRBV2 | TGTGCCAGCAGTGAAGCGTACGACTACCTTCACTACGAGCAGTACTTC | CASSEAYDYLHYEQYF
. | . | TRBJ2-1 | TRBV9 | TGTGCCAGCAGCGTACACCCTAGCACCGACAATGAGCAGTTCTTC | CASSVHPSTDNEQFF
. | TRBD2 | TRBJ2-7 | TRBV9 | TGTGCCAGCAGCGTAGGGGGGGGTGCCTACGAGCAGTACTTC | CASSVGGGAYEQYF
. | TRBD1 | TRBJ2-7 | TRBV11-2 | TGTGCCAGCAGCTTGGGGACAGCCTACGAGCAGTACTTC | CASSLGTAYEQYF
once | TRBD1 | TRBJ2-7 | TRBV19 | TGTGCCAGTAGTGTCAAGACAGGGGTCCACGAGCAGTACTTC | CASSVKTGVHEQYF
. | . | TRBJ2-7 | TRBV29-1 | TGCAGCGTTGGCGCCCGACGGCTCTCCTACGAGCAGTACTTC | CSVGARRLSYEQYF
. | . | TRBJ2-1 | TRBV2 | TGTGCCAGCAGTGAATGGGGGGGGCCTTACAATGAGCAGTTCTTC | CASSEWGGPYNEQFF